This T cell receptor (beta chain) was sequenced during a study of shared clonotypes between healthy human individuals. Notes on the study in general: The authors expected sequencing depth to affect clonotype sharing among donors. Tissue TCR repertoires likely differ from these blood-only repertoires. Against clonotypes common to all four donors, non-shared ones had lower generation probabilities.

The table came from immunoSEQ multiplex PCR; TCRdb's copy has only in-frame clones and leaves some out. Of approximately 720,000 clones in the sample, roughly 94% were seen once. V shed 9 bases and J 7 bases; nucleotides not matched to a gene: 13. The germline V gene encodes CDR1 LNHNV and CDR2 YYDKDF (reference sequence). The CDR3 covers 16 residues. Positively selected for CCR7, the CD45RO-negative cells used as naive CD8 cells excluded terminally differentiated effector memory CD45RA+ cells. Donors, healthy HIV-negative adults, lacked recent acute infections or vaccinations. As for this clone: Its specificity is unknown.

This receptor was identified in a man aged 25 to 40 in good health. This chain uses TRBV15 with TRBJ1-4; the match to TRBD1 covers 11 bases. The sequenced material came from naive CD8+ T cells sorted from blood. The CDR3 region is CATHPDRGRDGEKLFF. The CDR3 DNA is TGTGCCACACATCCGGACAGGGGGCGCGACGGTGAAAAACTGTTTTTT.